The 11 T cell receptor beta chains listed next were all sequenced from one sample in a study of control samples from healthy donors and cancer patients (dated by TCRdb to between 2020 and 2021). Libraries came from the immunoSEQ multiplex PCR assay. TCRdb retrieved this table from immuneACCESS and kept in-frame rearrangements only. Not all clones are present; in checked studies, unresolved V genes account for under half, and no reason is known for the remainder. This sample lists approximately 230,000 clones; around 80% were detected once. About an eighth of the sample comes from the top ten. Sequencing was carried out using PBMCs. These receptors all come from a woman aged 55-70 years with lung cancer.

The chain employs TRBV18 and TRBJ2-1, with TRBD2 matching over 10 bases. V dropped 0 bases and J dropped 5; count of bases not matched to a gene: 4. This CDR3 contains 16 residues. Looked up from germline, CDR1 is KGHSH and CDR2 is LQKENI. The CDR3 reads CASSPPTSGFHNEQFF. CDR3 coding DNA: TGTGCCAGCTCACCACCGACTAGCGGGTTCCACAATGAGCAGTTCTTC.

The J gene is TRBJ2-7, the V gene TRBV18; possibly TRBD1 for D (7 bases). The CDR3 loop spans 16 amino acids. Trimming shortened V by 0 bases and J by 4 bases, and 16 bases separated the two germline ends. The germline V gene encodes CDR1 KGHSH and CDR2 LQKENI. The CDR3 DNA is TGTGCCAGCTCACCACCGGCTCCCAGGGGGAGGTACGAGCAGTACTTC. Translation gives CASSPPAPRGRYEQYF.

The chain is built from TRBV28 and TRBJ2-7; TRBD1 is a possible D gene (5 bases). The CDR3 consists of 16 residues. Trimming cost V 4 bases and J 4 bases, with 20 bases left between them. The germline V gene has CDR1 MDHEN and CDR2 SYDVKM. CDR3 residues: CASSSLLKGLGYEQYF. The CDR3 coding sequence is TGTGCCAGCAGTTCCCTCCTTAAGGGGCTTGGATACGAGCAGTACTTC.

V and J are TRBV5-5 and TRBJ1-5, with D perhaps matching TRBD1 (5 bases). The V end was cut by 0 bases, the J end by 7 bases, with 14 bases between. The CDR3 has 15 amino acids. The germline gives CDR1 SGHKS, CDR2 YYEKEE (reference sequence). Written as DNA, the CDR3 is TGTGCCAGCAGCTTGGAGGGGATCCCCTACCAGCCCCAGCATTTT. It is translated as CASSLEGIPYQPQHF.

This clone is a singleton in its sample. V is TRBV2 and J is TRBJ1-2, with TRBD1 matching 10 bases. CDR3 length: 15 amino acids. CDR1 is SNHLY and CDR2 is FYNNEI in the germline V gene. The V and J ends lost 4 bases and 1 base, in that order; junction bases with no gene match: 3. This chain's CDR3 is CASSAGTGVNYGYTF. The CDR3 DNA follows: TGTGCCAGCAGTGCCGGGACAGGGGTTAACTATGGCTACACCTTC.

In its sample, this clone was seen a few times. At the DNA level, this CDR3 is encoded by other sequences in the same sample as well. V and J are TRBV6-5 and TRBJ1-5; TRBD1 might be the D (6 bases). CDR1 MNHEY and CDR2 SVGAGI come from the germline V gene. The CDR3 is made up of 13 amino acids. V shed 6 bases and J shed 4 bases, with 10 bases lying between them. The CDR3 loop is CASSRDRNQPQHF. CDR3 nucleotide sequence: TGTGCCAGCAGCCGAGACAGGAATCAGCCCCAGCATTTT.

The chain has TRBV19 and TRBJ2-2, with D possibly matching TRBD2 (5 bases). With 2 bases removed from V and 6 bases from J, the gap between germline ends came to 7 bases. There are 13 residues in the CDR3. The germline V gene has CDR1 LNHDA and CDR2 SQIVND (reference sequence). Here the CDR3 reads CASSIMRAGELFF. CDR3 nucleotide sequence: TGTGCCAGTAGTATAATGAGGGCCGGGGAGCTGTTTTTT.

This clone was recorded once. The genes are TRBV2 and TRBJ2-3, with D uncertain. Between the trimmed V and J ends, which lost 3 bases and 2 bases, there was a span of 9 bases. Germline V gives CDR1 SNHLY, CDR2 FYNNEI. This CDR3 has 14 residues. The CDR3 DNA follows: TGTGCCAGCAGTGATACAGACACCACAGATACGCAGTATTTT. It yields the protein CASSDTDTTDTQYF.

The chain couples TRBV5-1 to TRBJ2-1; the match to TRBD2 covers 9 bases. V shed 0 bases, J shed 7 bases, and the junction held 5 bases outside the gene matches. In germline, CDR1 is SGHRS, CDR2 YFSETQ. This CDR3 has 15 residues. CDR3 loop: CASSLGLAGWNEQFF. The CDR3 DNA is TGCGCCAGCAGCTTGGGTCTAGCGGGGTGGAATGAGCAGTTCTTC. Filled out from reference TRBV5-1 and TRBJ2-1, the complete variable domain reads KAGVTQTPRYLIKTRGQQVTLSCSPISGHRSVSWYQQTPGQGLQFLFEYFSETQRNKGNFPGRFSGRQFSNSRSEMNVSTLELGDSALYLCASSLGLAGWNEQFFGPGTRLTVL.

This clone was counted a single time. This chain uses TRBV2 with TRBJ2-2; D unclear. V shed 6 bases and J shed 4 bases, with 3 bases lying between them. The CDR3 length is 11 residues. Germline V gene sequence: CDR1 SNHLY, CDR2 FYNNEI. DNA of the CDR3: TGTGCCAGCAGAATCACCGGGGAGCTGTTTTTT. Protein: CASRITGELFF. Full variable domain (remainder filled in from reference TRBV2 and TRBJ2-2): EPEVTQTPSHQVTQMGQEVILRCVPISNHLYFYWYRQILGQKVEFLVSFYNNEISEKSEIFDDQFSVERPDGSNFTLKIRSTKLEDSAMYFCASRITGELFFGEGSRLTVL.

The chain is built from TRBV5-6 and TRBJ1-1; D remains ambiguous. The CDR3 spans 14 residues. Trimming removed 6 bases from V and 7 bases from J, with 19 bases in between. Germline V gives CDR1 SGHDT, CDR2 YYEEEE. The CDR3 here is CASTSRGRPYEAFF. The DNA for the CDR3 is TGTGCCAGCACCTCTCGGGGTCGGCCATATGAAGCTTTCTTT.